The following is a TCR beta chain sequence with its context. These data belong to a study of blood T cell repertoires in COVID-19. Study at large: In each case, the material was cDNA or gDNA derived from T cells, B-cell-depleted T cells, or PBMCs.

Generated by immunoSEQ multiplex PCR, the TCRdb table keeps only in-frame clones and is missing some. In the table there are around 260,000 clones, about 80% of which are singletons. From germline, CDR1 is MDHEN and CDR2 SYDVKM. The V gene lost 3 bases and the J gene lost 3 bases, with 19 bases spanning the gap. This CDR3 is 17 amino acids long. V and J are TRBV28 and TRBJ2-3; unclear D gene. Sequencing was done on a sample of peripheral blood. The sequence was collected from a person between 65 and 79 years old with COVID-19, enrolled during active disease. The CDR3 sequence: CASSLPPTITLTDTQYF. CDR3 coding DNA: TGTGCCAGCAGTTTGCCCCCAACGATCACCCTAACAGATACGCAGTATTTT.